This T cell receptor (beta chain) was found in a study of blood T cell repertoires in COVID-19. Overall study context: The samples span acute and convalescent COVID-19 from the United States, Italy and Spain. The analysed material was cDNA or gDNA that came from T cells, B-cell-depleted T cells, or PBMCs.

Germline loops: CDR1 SGHKS, CDR2 YYEKEE (reference sequence). CDR3 length: 15 amino acids. Deletions cut 4 bases from V and 10 bases from J, with 20 bases between. How the authors handled the data: Amplifying reference gene primers gave estimates of nucleated cell counts. Clones were sequenced by immunoSEQ multiplex PCR, and TCRdb holds only the in-frame ones, with some missing. That table gives V, J and clone size, and the DNA gave D and trimming. The sample has approximately 130,000 clones, about 83% seen once. The receptor comes from a man in his forties with active or convalescent COVID-19. Sequencing was done on a sample of peripheral blood. The genes are TRBV5-5 and TRBJ1-4; a possible D gene is TRBD1 (5 bases). DNA of the CDR3: TGTGCCAGCAGCCCGCGGCCGACAGTGGAGGGAAAACTGTTTTTT. Its translation is CASSPRPTVEGKLFF. The variable domain in full, completed from reference TRBV5-5 and TRBJ1-4, reads DAGVTQSPTHLIKTRGQQVTLRCSPISGHKSVSWYQQVLGQGPQFIFQYYEKEERGRGNFPDRFSARQFPNYSSELNVNALLLGDSALYLCASSPRPTVEGKLFFGSGTQLSVL.